These 12 T cell receptor beta chains came from one sample sequenced in a study of blood T cells in healthy people across ages. A J-beta primer mix and a sample-barcoded 5' primer were used in a second PCR of roughly 6 to 11 cycles. Each CDR3 protein gets one entry after TCRdb re-called the 5' RACE reads with MiXCR. The sample includes 850,000 or so distinct CDR3 sequences, less than 35% of them seen just once. Material: blood. These TCRs come from an elderly woman in good health.

Comments on this clonotype: A much larger clone differs from this one at a single base, so this may be a read error. The rearrangement joins TRBV12-3 or TRBV12-4 to TRBJ1-4; tentative D call: TRBD1 (5 bases). This CDR3 comprises 15 residues. V was clipped by 2 bases and J by 6 bases, with 13 bases between them. The CDR3 reads CASSLLGLGDEKLFF. The CDR3 region has the DNA TGTGCCAGCAGTTTATTGGGGTTAGGGGATGAAAAACTGTTTTTT.

This clonotype was seen a handful of times. Sequence at one end of the junction differs from germline and may be a read error. V gene TRBV7-9 combines with J gene TRBJ2-5; a possible D gene is TRBD2 (6 bases). CDR3 length: 12 residues. Looked up from germline, CDR1 is SEHNR and CDR2 is FQNEAQ (reference sequence). This chain's CDR3 is CASSLGRETLYF. The CDR3, as DNA: TGTGCCAGCAGCCTCGGACGGGAGACCCTGTACTTC. The entire variable domain, with the rest obtained from reference TRBV7-9 and TRBJ2-5, is as follows: DTGVSQNPRHKITKRGQNVTFRCDPISEHNRLYWYRQTLGQGPEFLTYFQNEAQLEKSRLLSDRFSAERPKGSFSTLEIQRTEQGDSAMYLCASSLGRETLYFGPGTRLLVL.

This clonotype was seen a handful of times. The chain couples TRBV20-1 to TRBJ2-3; no clear D. This CDR3 has 18 residues. The V end was cut by 0 bases, the J end by 0 bases, with 19 bases between. CDR1 DFQATT and CDR2 SNEGSKA come from the germline V gene (reference sequence). The CDR3: CSARDSSGLAPSTDTQYF. The CDR3 bases are TGCAGTGCTAGAGATTCTTCCGGCCTTGCCCCTAGCACAGATACGCAGTATTTT.

Turning to this clonotype: This may be a read error, as it is one base from a much larger clone. The V call is TRBV29-1, the J call TRBJ2-5; no definite D call. The CDR3 has 13 residues. Germline V lookup: CDR1 SQVTM, CDR2 ANQGSEA. Deletions cut 5 bases from V and 5 bases from J, with 15 bases between. CDR3 DNA: TGCAGCGTTAAACGGAGTAGCCAGGAGACCCAGTACTTC. It codes for CSVKRSSQETQYF.

The V and J genes are TRBV29-1 and TRBJ2-3; no clear D gene. Germline V gives CDR1 SQVTM, CDR2 ANQGSEA. The germline V and J ends were trimmed by 6 bases and 11 bases, with 15 bases remaining between them. The CDR3 covers 11 residues. The DNA for the CDR3 is TGCAGCGTCCTAACCTCCATCCAGCAGTATTTT. It yields the protein CSVLTSIQQYF.

This clonotype has a count of ten or more. The V call is TRBV7-9, the J call TRBJ1-1, with TRBD1 matching over 8 bases. The CDR3 extends over 14 amino acids. CDR1 is SEHNR and CDR2 is FQNEAQ in the germline V gene (reference sequence). The trim removed 6 bases at V and 4 bases at J, leaving 7 bases unmatched. This CDR3 reads CASSLRGPTTEAFF. In DNA form, the CDR3 reads TGTGCCAGCAGTCTCAGGGGGCCGACCACTGAAGCTTTCTTT.

Only one count was recorded for this clonotype. V and J are TRBV11-2 and TRBJ2-3; 7 nucleotides agree with TRBD2. Trimming took 5 bases from V and 7 from J; bases not matched to a gene: 3. Germline V gene lookup returns CDR1 SGHAT and CDR2 FQNNGV. The CDR3 is 12 amino acids. CDR3 nucleotide sequence: TGTGCCAGCAGCGTGGGAGGGTATACGCAGTATTTT. This codes for CASSVGGYTQYF. Complete variable domain (other parts from reference TRBV11-2 and TRBJ2-3): EAGVAQSPRYKIIEKRQSVAFWCNPISGHATLYWYQQILGQGPKLLIQFQNNGVVDDSQLPKDRFSAERLKGVDSTLKIQPAKLEDSAVYLCASSVGGYTQYFGPGTRLTVL.

This clonotype was counted only a few times. The chain recombines TRBV7-2 with TRBJ2-1, with 11 bases fitting TRBD1. The CDR3 has 16 amino acids. Trimming at V came to 1 base and at J to 7 bases, leaving 6 bases not matched to a gene. Germline values: CDR1 SGHTA, CDR2 FQGNSA. Written as DNA, the CDR3 is TGTGCCAGCAGCTTAGTATTGGGACAGGGGGATAATGAGCAGTTCTTC. This codes for CASSLVLGQGDNEQFF. The variable domain in full, with the rest retrieved from reference TRBV7-2 and TRBJ2-1, is GAGVSQSPSNKVTEKGKDVELRCDPISGHTALYWYRQSLGQGLEFLIYFQGNSAPDKSGLPSDRFSAERTGGSVSTLTIQRTQQEDSAVYLCASSLVLGQGDNEQFFGPGTRLTVL.

This clonotype appeared once. The J gene is TRBJ2-7, the V gene TRBV6-5; TRBD1 matches at 9 bases. The CDR3 has 16 residues. Germline assignment: CDR1 MNHEY and CDR2 SVGAGI. V was clipped by 6 bases and J by 5 bases; unmatched bases: 14. The CDR3 nucleotides are TGTGCCAGCAGCAGTAGGGACAGGGTTACCCCCAACGAGCAGTACTTC. This gives the protein CASSSRDRVTPNEQYF.

This clonotype was picked up a small number of times. A single base separates this from a much larger clone, so it may be a read error. The chain carries TRBV6-2 or TRBV6-3 and TRBJ2-1; the D gene is possibly TRBD2 (7 bases). The end of the DNA fits TRBJ2-7 better, so the J call may be wrong. The CDR3 has 14 residues. Germline V gene sequence: CDR1 MNHEY, CDR2 SVGEGT. CDR3 in DNA: TGTGCCAGCAATCCGGGGGGCTCCTACAATGAGCAGTACTTC. This sequence encodes CASNPGGSYNEQYF.

There are a few counts of this clonotype. J is TRBJ2-1 and V is TRBV2, with a weak D call TRBD1 (5 bases). CDR1 is SNHLY and CDR2 is FYNNEI in the germline V gene. Trimming removed 3 bases from V and 5 bases from J, with 17 bases in between. This CDR3 is built from 16 residues. DNA of the CDR3: TGTGCCAGCAGTGAGATCAGGGCTTTAAGGGACAATGAGCAGTTCTTC. Its translation is CASSEIRALRDNEQFF.

This clonotype was observed many times. This rearrangement joins TRBV11-2 to TRBJ2-7; weak D call: TRBD2 (5 bases). The CDR3 sequence is 15 residues long. V was pared by 1 base and J by 7 bases, with 17 bases between. Germline CDR1 SGHAT, CDR2 FQNNGV. The CDR3 nucleotides are TGTGCCAGCAGCTTAGCCAGCGCCGGGAATCCAGAGCAGTACTTC. This translates into CASSLASAGNPEQYF.